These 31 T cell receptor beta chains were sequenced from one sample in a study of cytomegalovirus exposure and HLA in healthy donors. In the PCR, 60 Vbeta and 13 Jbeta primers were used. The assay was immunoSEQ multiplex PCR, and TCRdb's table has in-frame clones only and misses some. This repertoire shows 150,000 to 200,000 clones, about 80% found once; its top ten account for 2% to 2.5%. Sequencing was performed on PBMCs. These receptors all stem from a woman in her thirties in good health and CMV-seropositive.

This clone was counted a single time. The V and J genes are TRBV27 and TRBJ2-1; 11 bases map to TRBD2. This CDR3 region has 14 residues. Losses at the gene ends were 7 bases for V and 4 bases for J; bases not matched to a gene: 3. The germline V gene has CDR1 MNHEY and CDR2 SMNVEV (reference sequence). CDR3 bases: TGTGCCAGCAAAGGGACTAGCGGATACAATGAGCAGTTCTTC. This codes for CASKGTSGYNEQFF.

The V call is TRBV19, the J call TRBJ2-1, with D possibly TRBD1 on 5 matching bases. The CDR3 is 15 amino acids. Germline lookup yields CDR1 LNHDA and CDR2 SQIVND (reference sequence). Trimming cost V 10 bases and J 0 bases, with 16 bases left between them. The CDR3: CATTLDRSSYNEQFF. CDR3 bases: TGTGCCACCACCCTAGACAGAAGCTCCTACAATGAGCAGTTCTTC.

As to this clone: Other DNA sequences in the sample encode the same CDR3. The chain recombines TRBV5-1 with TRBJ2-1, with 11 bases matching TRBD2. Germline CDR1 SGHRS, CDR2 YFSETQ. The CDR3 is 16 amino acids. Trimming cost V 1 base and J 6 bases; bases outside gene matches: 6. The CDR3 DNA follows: TGCGCCAGCAGCTTGACTCTAGCGGGGGGTCCCAATGAGCAGTTCTTC. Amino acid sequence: CASSLTLAGGPNEQFF.

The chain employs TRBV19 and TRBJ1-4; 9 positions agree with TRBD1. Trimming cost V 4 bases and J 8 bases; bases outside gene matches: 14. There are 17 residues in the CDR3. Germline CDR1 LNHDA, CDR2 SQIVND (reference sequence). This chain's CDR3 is CASSTDRGSLRGEKLFF. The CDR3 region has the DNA TGTGCCAGTAGTACGGACAGGGGCTCTCTCCGTGGGGAAAAACTGTTTTTT.

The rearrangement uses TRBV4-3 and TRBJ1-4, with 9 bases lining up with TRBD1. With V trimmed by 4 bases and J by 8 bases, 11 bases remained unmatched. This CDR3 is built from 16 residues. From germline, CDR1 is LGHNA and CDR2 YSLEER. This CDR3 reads CASSPRPQGAEEKLFF. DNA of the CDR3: TGCGCCAGCAGCCCGCGCCCACAGGGGGCAGAGGAAAAACTGTTTTTT.

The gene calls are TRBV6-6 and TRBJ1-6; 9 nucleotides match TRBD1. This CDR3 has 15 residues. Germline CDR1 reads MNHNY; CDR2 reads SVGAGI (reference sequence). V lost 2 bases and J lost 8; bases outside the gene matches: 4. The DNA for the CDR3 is TGTGCCAGCAGTTACGTACAGGGGGCTGATTCACCCCTCCACTTT. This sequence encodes CASSYVQGADSPLHF.

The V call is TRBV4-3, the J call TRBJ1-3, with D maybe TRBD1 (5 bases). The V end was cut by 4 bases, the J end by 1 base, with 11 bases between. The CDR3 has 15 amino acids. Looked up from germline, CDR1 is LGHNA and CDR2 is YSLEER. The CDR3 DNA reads TGCGCCAGCAGCCCGAATAGGGGTTCTGGAAACACCATATATTTT. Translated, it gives CASSPNRGSGNTIYF.

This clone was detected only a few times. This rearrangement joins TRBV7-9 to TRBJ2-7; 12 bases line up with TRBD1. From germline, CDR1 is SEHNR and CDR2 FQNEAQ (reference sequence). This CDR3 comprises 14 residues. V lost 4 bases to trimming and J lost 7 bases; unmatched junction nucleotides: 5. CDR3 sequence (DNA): TGTGCCAGCAGCTCGGGACAGGGGGCGCTTGAGCAGTACTTC. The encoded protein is CASSSGQGALEQYF.

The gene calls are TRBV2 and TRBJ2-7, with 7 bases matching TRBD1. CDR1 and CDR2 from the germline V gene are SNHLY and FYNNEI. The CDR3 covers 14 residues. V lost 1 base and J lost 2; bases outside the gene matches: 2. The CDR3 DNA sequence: TGTGCCAGCAGTGAAGGGACAGGAACCTACGAGCAGTACTTC. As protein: CASSEGTGTYEQYF.

CDR3 nucleotide sequence: TGTGCCAGCAGCTTAGGAGGGACAGGCGACTACGAGCAGTACTTC. This encodes CASSLGGTGDYEQYF. The chain has TRBV7-9 and TRBJ2-7; 8 bases match TRBD1. The germline V gene encodes CDR1 SEHNR and CDR2 FQNEAQ (reference sequence). J gave up 3 bases and V 1 base, and 5 bases lay outside the gene matches. The CDR3 is made up of 15 amino acids.

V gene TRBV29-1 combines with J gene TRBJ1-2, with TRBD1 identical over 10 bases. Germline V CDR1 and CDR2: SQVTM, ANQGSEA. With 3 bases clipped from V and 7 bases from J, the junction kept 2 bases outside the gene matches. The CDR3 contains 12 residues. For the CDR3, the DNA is TGCAGCGTTGAGACAGGGGGCGTTGGCTACACCTTC. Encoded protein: CSVETGGVGYTF.

The CDR3 region is CASSGANTGELFF. CDR3 DNA sequence: TGTGCCAGTAGCGGGGCGAACACCGGGGAGCTGTTTTTT. The chain has TRBV19 and TRBJ2-2; D may be TRBD2 (5 bases). Trimming took off 6 bases at V and 0 bases at J, with 5 bases between the two ends. There are 13 residues in the CDR3. The germline V gene encodes CDR1 LNHDA and CDR2 SQIVND (reference sequence). Full variable domain (rest looked up from reference TRBV19 and TRBJ2-2): DGGITQSPKYLFRKEGQNVTLSCEQNLNHDAMYWYRQDPGQGLRLIYYSQIVNDFQKGDIAEGYSVSREKKESFPLTVTSAQKNPTAFYLCASSGANTGELFFGEGSRLTVL.

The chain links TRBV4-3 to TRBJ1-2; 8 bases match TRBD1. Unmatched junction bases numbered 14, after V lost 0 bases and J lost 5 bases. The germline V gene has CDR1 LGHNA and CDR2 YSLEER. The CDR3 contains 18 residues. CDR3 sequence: CASSQDFWSAGGGYGYTF. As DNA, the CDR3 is TGCGCCAGCAGCCAAGATTTTTGGTCTGCAGGGGGCGGGTATGGCTACACCTTC.

DNA for the CDR3: TGTGCCAGCGTACAGGGACAGGCGAACACTGAAGCTTTCTTT. It codes for CASVQGQANTEAFF. V is TRBV25-1 and J is TRBJ1-1; 8 bases fit TRBD1. Per the germline V gene, CDR1 is MGHDK and CDR2 is SYGVNS. Losses at the gene ends were 8 bases for V and 1 base for J; bases not matched to a gene: 6. This CDR3 comprises 14 residues.

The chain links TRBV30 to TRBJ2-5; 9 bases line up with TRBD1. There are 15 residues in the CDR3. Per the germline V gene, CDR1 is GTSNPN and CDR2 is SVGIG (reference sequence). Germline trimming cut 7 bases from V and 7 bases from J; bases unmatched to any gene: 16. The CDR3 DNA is TGTGCCTCTGCCTTGAGGACAGGGGCTCTTGGGACCCAGTACTTC. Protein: CASALRTGALGTQYF. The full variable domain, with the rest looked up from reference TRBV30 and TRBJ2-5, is SQTIHQWPATLVQPVGSPLSLECTVEGTSNPNLYWYRQAAGRGLQLLFYSVGIGQISSEVPQNLSASRPQDRQFILSSKKLLLSDSGFYLCASALRTGALGTQYFGPGTRLLVL.

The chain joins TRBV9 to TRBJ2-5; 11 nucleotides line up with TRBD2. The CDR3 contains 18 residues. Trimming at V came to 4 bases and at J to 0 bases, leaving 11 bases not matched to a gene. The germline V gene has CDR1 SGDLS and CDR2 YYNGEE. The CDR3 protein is CASSPRDPTSGDQETQYF. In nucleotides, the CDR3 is TGTGCCAGCAGCCCTCGAGACCCGACTAGCGGGGACCAAGAGACCCAGTACTTC.

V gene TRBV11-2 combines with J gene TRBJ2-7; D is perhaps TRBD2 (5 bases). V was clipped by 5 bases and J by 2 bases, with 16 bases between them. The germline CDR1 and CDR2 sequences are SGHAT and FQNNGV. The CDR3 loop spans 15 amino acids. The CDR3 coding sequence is TGTGCCAGCAGCCGCGCAGGAGGACCTCCCTACGAGCAGTACTTC. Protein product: CASSRAGGPPYEQYF.

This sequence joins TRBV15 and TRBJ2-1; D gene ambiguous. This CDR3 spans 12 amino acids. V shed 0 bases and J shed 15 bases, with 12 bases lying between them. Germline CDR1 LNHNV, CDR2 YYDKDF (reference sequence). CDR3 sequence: CATSRDHRSTFF. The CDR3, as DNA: TGTGCCACCAGCAGAGATCATAGAAGTACGTTCTTC.

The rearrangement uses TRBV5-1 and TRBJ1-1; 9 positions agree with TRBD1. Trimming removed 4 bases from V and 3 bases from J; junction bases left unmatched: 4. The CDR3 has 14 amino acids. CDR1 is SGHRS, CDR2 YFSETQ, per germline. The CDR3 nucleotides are TGCGCCAGCAGCCAAGGACAGGGGCACACTGAAGCTTTCTTT. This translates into CASSQGQGHTEAFF. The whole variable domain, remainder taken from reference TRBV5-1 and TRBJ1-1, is KAGVTQTPRYLIKTRGQQVTLSCSPISGHRSVSWYQQTPGQGLQFLFEYFSETQRNKGNFPGRFSGRQFSNSRSEMNVSTLELGDSALYLCASSQGQGHTEAFFGQGTRLTVV.

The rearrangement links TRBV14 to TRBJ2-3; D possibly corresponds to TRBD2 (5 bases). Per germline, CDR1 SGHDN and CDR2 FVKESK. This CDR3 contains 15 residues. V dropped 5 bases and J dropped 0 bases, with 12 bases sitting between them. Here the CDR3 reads CASSTGLISTDTQYF. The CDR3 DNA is TGTGCCAGCAGCACCGGACTTATCAGCACAGATACGCAGTATTTT.

This chain's CDR3 is CASSGFLGDNEQFF. The CDR3 DNA is TGTGCCAGCAGCGGCTTTTTAGGGGACAATGAGCAGTTCTTC. The chain combines TRBV9 with TRBJ2-1; TRBD1 might be the D (5 bases). The ends were cut back, 3 bases at V and 5 bases at J, with 12 bases in the middle. This CDR3 contains 14 residues. Germline CDR1 and CDR2: SGDLS and YYNGEE.

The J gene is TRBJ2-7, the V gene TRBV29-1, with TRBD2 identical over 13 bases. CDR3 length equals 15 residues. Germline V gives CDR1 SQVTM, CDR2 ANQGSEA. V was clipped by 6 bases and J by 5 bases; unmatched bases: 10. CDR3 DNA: TGCAGCGTGGGGGGGACTAGCGGGACTATAGACGAGCAGTACTTC. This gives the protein CSVGGTSGTIDEQYF.

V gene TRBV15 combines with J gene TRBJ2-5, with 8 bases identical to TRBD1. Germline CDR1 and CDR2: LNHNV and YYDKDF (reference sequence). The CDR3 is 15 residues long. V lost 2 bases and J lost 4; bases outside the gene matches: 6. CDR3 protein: CATSRRTGNGETQYF. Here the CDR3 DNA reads TGTGCCACCAGCAGACGGACAGGGAACGGAGAGACCCAGTACTTC.

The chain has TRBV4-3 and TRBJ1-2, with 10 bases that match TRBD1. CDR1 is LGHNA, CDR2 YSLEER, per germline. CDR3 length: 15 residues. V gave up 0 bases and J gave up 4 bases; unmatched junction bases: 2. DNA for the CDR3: TGCGCCAGCAGCCAAGACTGGACAGGGGGCTATGGCTACACCTTC. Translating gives CASSQDWTGGYGYTF.

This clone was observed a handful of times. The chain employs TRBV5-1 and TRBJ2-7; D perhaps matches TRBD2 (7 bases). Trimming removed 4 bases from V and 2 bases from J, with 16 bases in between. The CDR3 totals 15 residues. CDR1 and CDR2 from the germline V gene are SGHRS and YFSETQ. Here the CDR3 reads CASSKEPGGPYEQYF. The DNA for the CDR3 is TGCGCCAGCAGCAAGGAACCCGGGGGGCCCTACGAGCAGTACTTC.

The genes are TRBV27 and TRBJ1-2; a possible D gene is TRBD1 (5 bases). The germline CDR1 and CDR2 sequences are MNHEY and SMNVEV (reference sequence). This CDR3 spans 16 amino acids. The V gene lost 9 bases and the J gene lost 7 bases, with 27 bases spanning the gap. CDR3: CASTSPSRGVLGGYTF. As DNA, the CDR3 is TGTGCCAGTACATCCCCGTCCCGGGGGGTTCTTGGTGGCTACACCTTC.

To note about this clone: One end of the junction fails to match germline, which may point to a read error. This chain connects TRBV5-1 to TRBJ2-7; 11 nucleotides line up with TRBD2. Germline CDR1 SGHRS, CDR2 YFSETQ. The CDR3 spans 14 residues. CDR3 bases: TGCGCCAGCAGCAGTAGCGGGGGGGCCTACAAGCAGTACTTC. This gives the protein CASSSSGGAYKQYF.

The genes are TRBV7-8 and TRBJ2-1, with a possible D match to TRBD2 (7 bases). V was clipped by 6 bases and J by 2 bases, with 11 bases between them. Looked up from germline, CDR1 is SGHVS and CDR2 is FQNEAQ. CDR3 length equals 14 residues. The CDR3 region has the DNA TGTGCCAGCAGAGGGAGGGGGACCTACAATGAGCAGTTCTTC. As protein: CASRGRGTYNEQFF. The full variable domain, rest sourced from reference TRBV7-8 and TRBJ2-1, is GAGVSQSPRYKVAKRGQDVALRCDPISGHVSLFWYQQALGQGPEFLTYFQNEAQLDKSGLPSDRFFAERPEGSVSTLKIQRTQQEDSAVYLCASRGRGTYNEQFFGPGTRLTVL.

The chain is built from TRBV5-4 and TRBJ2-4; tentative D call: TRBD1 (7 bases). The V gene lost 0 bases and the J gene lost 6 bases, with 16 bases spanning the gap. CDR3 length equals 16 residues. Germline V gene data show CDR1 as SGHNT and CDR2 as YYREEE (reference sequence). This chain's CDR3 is CASSLESQGGGNIQYF. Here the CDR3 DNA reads TGTGCCAGCAGCTTGGAGTCCCAGGGGGGTGGAAACATTCAGTACTTC.

The CDR3 DNA follows: TGTGCCCCCCCCTGGGGCAGGGAGGCTTATGGCTACACCTTC. Protein: CAPPWGREAYGYTF. V gene TRBV9 combines with J gene TRBJ1-2; maybe TRBD1 (5 bases). Germline V gives CDR1 SGDLS, CDR2 YYNGEE. CDR3 length: 14 amino acids. Trimming cost V 10 bases and J 5 bases, with 21 bases left between them.

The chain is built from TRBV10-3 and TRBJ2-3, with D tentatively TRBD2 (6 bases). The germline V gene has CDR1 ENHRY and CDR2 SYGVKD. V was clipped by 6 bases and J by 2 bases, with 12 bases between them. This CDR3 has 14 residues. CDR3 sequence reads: CAIRPGRTTDTQYF. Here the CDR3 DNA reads TGTGCCATCAGACCGGGGAGGACCACAGATACGCAGTATTTT.